This T cell receptor beta chain was obtained from a study of blood T cell repertoires in COVID-19. There are 14 residues in the CDR3. CDR1 and CDR2 from the germline V gene are SGHRS and YFSETQ. Trimming took off 4 bases at V and 5 bases at J, with 15 bases between the two ends. This clone was counted once. In the authors' workflow: Amplification of reference gene primers provided the estimated nucleated cell counts. Generated by immunoSEQ multiplex PCR, the TCRdb table keeps only in-frame clones and is missing some. The DNA was the basis for D and trimming; V, J and clone size are from that table. The sample contains 75,000 to 90,000 clones, 80% of which appear only once.

The sequenced material came from peripheral blood. The chain combines TRBV5-1 with TRBJ1-1; perhaps TRBD1 as D (6 bases). The clonotype was recovered from a woman aged 65 to 85 with acute or convalescent COVID-19. CDR3 region: CASSRGTSPTEAFF. CDR3 in DNA: TGCGCCAGCAGCAGAGGGACATCCCCAACTGAAGCTTTCTTT.